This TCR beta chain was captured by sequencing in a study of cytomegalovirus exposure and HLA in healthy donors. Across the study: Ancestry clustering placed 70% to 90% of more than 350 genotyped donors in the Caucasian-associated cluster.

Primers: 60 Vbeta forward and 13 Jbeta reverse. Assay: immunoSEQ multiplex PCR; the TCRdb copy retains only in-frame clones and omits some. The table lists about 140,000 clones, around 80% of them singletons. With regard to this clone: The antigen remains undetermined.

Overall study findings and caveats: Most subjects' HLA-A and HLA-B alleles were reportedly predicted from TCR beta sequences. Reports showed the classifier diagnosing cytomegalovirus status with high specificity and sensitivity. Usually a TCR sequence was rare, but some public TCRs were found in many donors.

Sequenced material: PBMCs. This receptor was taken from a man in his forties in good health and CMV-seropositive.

DNA for the CDR3: TGCGCCAGCAGCCTATGGCGGAATGAAAAACTGTTTTTT. This codes for CASSLWRNEKLFF. V is TRBV5-1 and J is TRBJ1-4; no definite D call. Germline V gene sequence: CDR1 SGHRS, CDR2 YFSETQ. The V end was cut by 4 bases, the J end by 5 bases, with 9 bases between. The CDR3 is made up of 13 amino acids.